This T cell receptor beta chain was sequenced for a study of blood T cell repertoires in COVID-19. Study in general: PBMCs, B-cell-depleted T cells, or T cells were the source of the cDNA or gDNA that made up the material.

Germline V CDR1 and CDR2: GTSNPN, SVGIG (reference sequence). V shed 4 bases, J shed 5 bases, and the junction held 6 bases outside the gene matches. The CDR3 extends over 14 amino acids. Patients in Seattle were enrolled during active infection, then followed longitudinally. This clone was recorded only once. Original handling: How many nucleated cells were present was estimated from reference gene primer amplification. Repertoires were generated with immunoSEQ multiplex PCR, while TCRdb's copy carries only in-frame clones and drops some. Clone size and V and J calls were adopted from that table, with D and trimming inferred from the DNA. The sample has 100,000 to 150,000 clones, roughly nine tenths seen once.

This TCR came from a woman aged 65 to 85 with COVID-19, enrolled during active disease. The chain joins TRBV30 to TRBJ1-4; 8 bases map to TRBD1. Material for sequencing was peripheral blood. CDR3 region: CAWTGQGRNEKLFF. As DNA, the CDR3 is TGTGCCTGGACCGGACAGGGCCGAAATGAAAAACTGTTTTTT.